These 29 T cell receptor beta chains share one sample of origin, sequenced in a study of blood T cell repertoires in COVID-19. TCRdb's table, derived via immunoSEQ multiplex PCR, lists solely in-frame clones and lacks some. The table records around 160,000 clones, 90% to 95% of them present only once. Sequenced sample: peripheral blood. The receptors were gathered from a woman aged 55-69 years with COVID-19, enrolled during active disease.

The chain has TRBV5-1 and TRBJ2-2; a weak D match, TRBD2 (5 bases). This CDR3 has 16 amino acids. In germline, CDR1 is SGHRS, CDR2 YFSETQ. Trimming removed 3 bases at V and 0 bases at J, with 12 bases between. The CDR3 coding sequence is TGCGCCAGCAGCTACGACCCCGGGGCGAACACCGGGGAGCTGTTTTTT. Protein product: CASSYDPGANTGELFF.

The chain links TRBV16 to TRBJ1-2, with D hard to call. Looked up from germline, CDR1 is KGHSY and CDR2 is FQNENV. The germline V and J ends were trimmed by 1 base and 8 bases, with 20 bases remaining between them. The CDR3 is 16 amino acids. The DNA for the CDR3 is TGTGCCAGCAGCCAATTAGGCGACATCCCATCCGAAGGCTACACCTTC. It yields the protein CASSQLGDIPSEGYTF.

The chain has TRBV6-6 and TRBJ2-1; 8 bases align to TRBD2. Germline CDR1 and CDR2: MNHNY and SVGAGI (reference sequence). The CDR3 is made up of 15 amino acids. V trimming: 3 bases; J trimming: 6 bases; junction bases outside the gene matches: 7. CDR3 nucleotide sequence: TGTGCCAGCAGTTATCCGGCTAGCGGGTTCAATGAGCAGTTCTTC. Translated, it gives CASSYPASGFNEQFF.

The rearrangement links TRBV9 to TRBJ2-2; weak D call: TRBD1 (5 bases). The V gene's germline CDR1 is SGDLS and CDR2 YYNGEE. CDR3 length: 13 residues. V was clipped by 0 bases and J by 5 bases, with 5 bases between them. For the CDR3, the DNA is TGTGCCAGCAGCGTAGAGGGGACCGGGGAGCTGTTTTTT. Amino acids: CASSVEGTGELFF.

This rearrangement joins TRBV7-6 to TRBJ1-2, with TRBD1 as a possible D gene (5 bases). The V end was cut by 5 bases, the J end by 4 bases, with 17 bases between. The CDR3 runs 15 residues. CDR1 and CDR2 from the germline V gene are SGHVS and FNYEAQ. The CDR3 DNA is TGTGCCAGCAGCCCCCCGGGCAGGGAAGGCTATGGCTACACCTTC. Translation gives CASSPPGREGYGYTF.

The chain links TRBV9 to TRBJ1-1; 7 bases align to TRBD1. The length of the CDR3 is 15 residues. Looked up from germline, CDR1 is SGDLS and CDR2 is YYNGEE. Unmatched junction bases numbered 10, after V lost 5 bases and J lost 3 bases. In DNA, the CDR3 is TGTGCCAGCAGGGTTGGCGATGGGACAGACACTGAAGCTTTCTTT. Amino acids: CASRVGDGTDTEAFF.

The V call is TRBV10-3, the J call TRBJ2-3, with TRBD2 matching 9 bases. The V gene end was trimmed by 2 bases and the J gene end by 4 bases; junction bases not matched to a gene: 10. The CDR3 extends over 17 amino acids. CDR1 is ENHRY, CDR2 SYGVKD, per germline. The CDR3 loop reads CAISEGQWRGGADTQYF. Here the CDR3 DNA reads TGTGCCATCAGTGAGGGTCAGTGGCGGGGGGGAGCAGATACGCAGTATTTT.

The chain employs TRBV6-2 or TRBV6-3 and TRBJ1-2; D call uncertain. V was cut by 2 bases and J by 8 bases, with 9 bases left in between. The CDR3 loop spans 12 amino acids. Germline-derived CDR1 and CDR2 are MNHEY and SVGEGT. The CDR3 DNA reads TGTGCCAGCAGTTACGGAGGAGGAGGCTACACCTTC. Amino acids: CASSYGGGGYTF.

The chain joins TRBV6-5 to TRBJ1-5; TRBD1 matches 7 bases. The CDR3 length is 13 residues. Trimming took 5 bases from V and 9 from J; bases not matched to a gene: 7. CDR1 is MNHEY, CDR2 SVGAGI, per germline. This CDR3 is CASSRQGGVPQHF. CDR3 in DNA: TGTGCCAGCAGTCGCCAGGGGGGTGTGCCCCAGCATTTT.

The gene calls are TRBV5-5 and TRBJ1-2; 8 bases are shared with TRBD1. With 5 bases clipped from V and 8 bases from J, the junction kept 11 bases outside the gene matches. The CDR3 covers 14 residues. Germline CDR1 reads SGHKS; CDR2 reads YYEKEE (reference sequence). The CDR3 bases are TGTGCCAGCAGACAGACAGGGGATGGGTACGGCTACACCTTC. Its protein is CASRQTGDGYGYTF. Looking up the rest from reference TRBV5-5 and TRBJ1-2 gives the full variable domain: DAGVTQSPTHLIKTRGQQVTLRCSPISGHKSVSWYQQVLGQGPQFIFQYYEKEERGRGNFPDRFSARQFPNYSSELNVNALLLGDSALYLCASRQTGDGYGYTFGSGTRLTVV.

CDR3 loop: CASSLDRDSPLHF. The CDR3 bases are TGTGCCAGCAGCTTGGACAGGGATTCACCCCTCCACTTT. The chain uses TRBV11-2 and TRBJ1-6; TRBD1 agrees at 8 bases. V was pared by 3 bases and J by 8 bases, with 0 bases of the junction left unmatched. The length of the CDR3 is 13 residues. Per germline, CDR1 SGHAT and CDR2 FQNNGV.

As concerns this clone: The sample holds other DNA sequences that translate to the same CDR3. J is TRBJ1-5 and V is TRBV4-1; 12 nucleotides match TRBD1. The length of the CDR3 is 15 residues. The J segment lost 5 bases and the V segment lost 3 bases, leaving 2 bases of the junction unmatched. CDR1 and CDR2 from the germline V gene are MGHRA and YSYEKL. CDR3 amino acids: CASSQGQGAYQPQHF. CDR3 coding DNA: TGCGCCAGCAGCCAGGGACAGGGGGCCTATCAGCCCCAGCATTTT.

The J gene is TRBJ2-6, the V gene TRBV3-1 (or the pseudogene TRBV3-2); D is possibly TRBD1 (6 bases). Germline V lookup: CDR1 LGHDT, CDR2 YNNKEL (reference sequence). Trimming took off 0 bases at V and 0 bases at J, with 15 bases between the two ends. The CDR3 extends over 19 amino acids. The DNA for the CDR3 is TGTGCCAGCAGCCAAGATCATAACAGGGTAACCTCTGGGGCCAACGTCCTGACTTTC. It yields the protein CASSQDHNRVTSGANVLTF.

V and J are TRBV5-4 and TRBJ2-4, with 10 bases aligning to TRBD1. The ends lost 2 bases at V and 7 bases at J; junction bases unmatched: 6. The CDR3 loop spans 15 amino acids. Germline V gene data show CDR1 as SGHNT and CDR2 as YYREEE (reference sequence). CDR3 coding DNA: TGTGCCAGCAGCTTCCGACAGGGGGCCCGGAACATTCAGTACTTC. It specifies CASSFRQGARNIQYF.

The chain is built from TRBV5-6 and TRBJ1-3; possible D gene TRBD1, 5 bases. The CDR3 length is 17 residues. The V and J ends lost 3 bases and 2 bases respectively, with 18 bases between them. Germline values: CDR1 SGHDT, CDR2 YYEEEE. CDR3 region: CASSSIAWGKPGNTIYF. CDR3 coding DNA: TGTGCCAGCAGCTCGATCGCGTGGGGCAAGCCTGGAAACACCATATATTTT.

As DNA, the CDR3 is TGTGCCAGCATCGGACAGGCCGCGGTCCCTGAAGCTTTCTTT. This encodes CASIGQAAVPEAFF. The chain combines TRBV25-1 with TRBJ1-1; TRBD1 aligns across 7 bases. CDR3 length: 14 amino acids. Germline assignment: CDR1 MGHDK and CDR2 SYGVNS. V was pared by 7 bases and J by 6 bases, with 11 bases of the junction left unmatched.

The rearrangement uses TRBV12-5 and TRBJ2-1; 7 bases line up with TRBD1. With 5 bases clipped from V and 0 bases from J, the junction kept 7 bases outside the gene matches. Germline loops: CDR1 LGHNT, CDR2 FRNRAP. The CDR3 runs to 16 residues. This CDR3 is CASGASGTVSYNEQFF. CDR3 bases: TGTGCTAGTGGTGCGTCGGGGACAGTCTCCTACAATGAGCAGTTCTTC.

J is TRBJ2-7 and V is TRBV7-2; no firm D call. Germline loops: CDR1 SGHTA, CDR2 FQGNSA. V lost 5 bases and J 2 bases, leaving 7 bases between the germline ends. The CDR3 has 12 amino acids. CDR3 sequence reads: CASSPSTYEQYF. CDR3 DNA: TGTGCCAGCAGCCCCTCTACCTACGAGCAGTACTTC.

This chain joins TRBV7-3 and TRBJ1-2; tentative D call: TRBD1 (5 bases). V was trimmed by 5 bases and J by 3 bases, leaving 10 bases between them. Germline-derived CDR1 and CDR2 are SGHTA and FQGTGA. This CDR3 region has 13 residues. CDR3 protein: CASSPTGYYGYTF. Written as DNA, the CDR3 is TGTGCCAGCAGCCCTACAGGATACTATGGCTACACCTTC.

The DNA of the CDR3 is TGTGCCAGCAGCCAAGATGGAGGGGAGAACACTGAAGCTTTCTTT. This encodes CASSQDGGENTEAFF. V usage is TRBV3-1 (or the pseudogene TRBV3-2) and J usage is TRBJ1-1; a weak D match, TRBD1 (5 bases). V lost 0 bases, J lost 1 base, and 9 bases lay in between. The CDR3 covers 15 residues. Germline loops: CDR1 LGHDT, CDR2 YNNKEL (reference sequence).

CDR3 region: CASSSSWVRYGYTF. DNA of the CDR3: TGTGCCAGCAGCTCGTCTTGGGTGCGGTATGGCTACACCTTC. The chain carries TRBV7-9 and TRBJ1-2, with no clear D. Germline loops: CDR1 SEHNR, CDR2 FQNEAQ (reference sequence). V was trimmed by 4 bases and J by 5 bases, leaving 14 bases between them. The CDR3 totals 14 residues.

The chain carries TRBV18 and TRBJ1-2, with D possibly matching TRBD1 (6 bases). From germline, CDR1 is KGHSH and CDR2 LQKENI. V gave up 2 bases and J gave up 4 bases, with 20 bases separating them. This CDR3 region has 17 residues. CDR3 sequence (DNA): TGTGCCAGCTCACCATCTTACGAGACAGGAAGTGTCTATGGCTACACCTTC. It yields the protein CASSPSYETGSVYGYTF.

The CDR3 loop reads CASSMGGGAGAFF. DNA for the CDR3: TGTGCCAGTAGTATGGGTGGCGGGGCCGGAGCTTTCTTT. The chain recombines TRBV19 with TRBJ1-1; weak D call: TRBD1 (5 bases). CDR1 LNHDA and CDR2 SQIVND come from the germline V gene (reference sequence). The CDR3 sequence is 13 residues long. V was pared by 3 bases and J by 10 bases, with 15 bases between. Supplemented by reference TRBV19 and TRBJ1-1, the full variable domain reads DGGITQSPKYLFRKEGQNVTLSCEQNLNHDAMYWYRQDPGQGLRLIYYSQIVNDFQKGDIAEGYSVSREKKESFPLTVTSAQKNPTAFYLCASSMGGGAGAFFGQGTRLTVV.

The genes are TRBV3-1 (or the pseudogene TRBV3-2) and TRBJ1-3; D remains ambiguous. CDR3 length: 16 amino acids. Trimming cost V 0 bases and J 1 base, with 10 bases left between them. Germline CDR1 is LGHDT and CDR2 is YNNKEL (reference sequence). CDR3 DNA: TGTGCCAGCAGCCAAGATCCGGGATTATCTGGAAACACCATATATTTT. As protein: CASSQDPGLSGNTIYF.

V usage is TRBV7-2 and J usage is TRBJ1-6; 9 nucleotides align to TRBD1. Germline CDR1 and CDR2: SGHTA and FQGNSA. Unmatched junction bases numbered 9, after V lost 5 bases and J lost 7 bases. This CDR3 comprises 16 residues. In DNA form, the CDR3 reads TGTGCCAGCAGCCCGCATTCGGGACAGGGAAATTCACCCCTCCACTTT. It yields the protein CASSPHSGQGNSPLHF. Complete variable domain (other parts from reference TRBV7-2 and TRBJ1-6): GAGVSQSPSNKVTEKGKDVELRCDPISGHTALYWYRQSLGQGLEFLIYFQGNSAPDKSGLPSDRFSAERTGGSVSTLTIQRTQQEDSAVYLCASSPHSGQGNSPLHFGNGTRLTVT.

V gene TRBV7-2 combines with J gene TRBJ1-2, with D perhaps TRBD1 (6 bases). V lost 1 base, J lost 7 bases, and 13 bases lay in between. The CDR3 has 14 amino acids. Germline V CDR1 and CDR2: SGHTA, FQGNSA. The CDR3 loop is CASSLVLDRRGYTF. CDR3 coding DNA: TGTGCCAGCAGCTTAGTATTAGACAGGCGTGGCTACACCTTC. The complete variable domain, with remaining parts taken from reference TRBV7-2 and TRBJ1-2, reads GAGVSQSPSNKVTEKGKDVELRCDPISGHTALYWYRQSLGQGLEFLIYFQGNSAPDKSGLPSDRFSAERTGGSVSTLTIQRTQQEDSAVYLCASSLVLDRRGYTFGSGTRLTVV.

This chain joins TRBV30 and TRBJ1-6; possibly TRBD1 for D (5 bases). There are 13 residues in the CDR3. In germline, CDR1 is GTSNPN, CDR2 SVGIG (reference sequence). V was cut by 4 bases and J by 2 bases, with 6 bases left in between. CDR3 nucleotide sequence: TGTGCCTGGACAGGGACCTATAATTCACCCCTCCACTTT. Its protein product is CAWTGTYNSPLHF.

CDR3 DNA sequence: TGTGCCAGTAGTATAATAAGCGGGCAAGGAGCTTTCTTT. Translated, it gives CASSIISGQGAFF. The chain carries TRBV19 and TRBJ1-1; D is unresolved. The V and J ends lost 2 bases and 10 bases respectively, with 14 bases between them. The germline CDR1 and CDR2 sequences are LNHDA and SQIVND (reference sequence). The CDR3 length is 13 residues.

CDR3 in amino acids: CASSPGLAGRNEQFF. DNA of the CDR3: TGTGCCAGCAGCCCGGGACTAGCGGGGCGAAATGAGCAGTTCTTC. The V and J genes are TRBV3-1 (or the pseudogene TRBV3-2) and TRBJ2-1; TRBD2 agrees at 13 bases. With V trimmed by 4 bases and J by 7 bases, 4 bases remained unmatched. CDR1 LGHDT and CDR2 YNNKEL come from the germline V gene (reference sequence). The CDR3 sequence is 15 residues long.